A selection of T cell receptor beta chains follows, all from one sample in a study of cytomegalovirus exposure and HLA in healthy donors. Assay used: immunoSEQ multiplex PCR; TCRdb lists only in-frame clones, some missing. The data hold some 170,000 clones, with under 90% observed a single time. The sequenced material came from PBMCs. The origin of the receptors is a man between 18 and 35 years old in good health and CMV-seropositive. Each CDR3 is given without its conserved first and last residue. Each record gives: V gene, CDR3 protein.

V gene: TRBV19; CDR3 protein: ASSMGRDRSNQPQH
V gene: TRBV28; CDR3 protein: ASSLLGQAQGNTIY
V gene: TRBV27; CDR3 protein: ASSLAPPTGVGSYEQY
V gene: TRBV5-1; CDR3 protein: ASSSTSRDFSYEQY
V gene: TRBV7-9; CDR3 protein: ASSELGAGSNLNEQF
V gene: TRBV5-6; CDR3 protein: ASSPRGRKGNEQF
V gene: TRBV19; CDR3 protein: ASSSRDRGLGINQPQH
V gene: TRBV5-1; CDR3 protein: ASSLDLGGIYEQY
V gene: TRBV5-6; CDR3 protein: ASSLPAGAETQY
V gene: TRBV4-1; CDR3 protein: ASSQDLITSGRTDTQY
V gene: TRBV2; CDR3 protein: ASMLAGGRTDTQY
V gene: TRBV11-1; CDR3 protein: ASSSGRGPNQPQH
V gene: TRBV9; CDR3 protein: ASSVAETPYGYT
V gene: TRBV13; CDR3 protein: ASSLWTGSYGYT
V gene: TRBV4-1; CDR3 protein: ASSPLGESGTDTQY
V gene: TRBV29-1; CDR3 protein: SVEVAGGSEQETQY
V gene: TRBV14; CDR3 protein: ASSLLGRENSYEQY
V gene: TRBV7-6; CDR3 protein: ASSLESSGTLYNEQF
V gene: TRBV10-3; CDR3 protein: AIRLLAGGPGDTQY
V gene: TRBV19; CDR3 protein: ASSFQTGSPVEPEAF
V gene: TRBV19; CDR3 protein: ASRESTAGPHYEQY
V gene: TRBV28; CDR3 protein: ASSLAQASSYEQY
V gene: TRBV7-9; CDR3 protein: ASSLAGSSYEQY
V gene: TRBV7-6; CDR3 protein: ASSLGVQALETQY
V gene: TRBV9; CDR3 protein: ASSGNRGASDYNEQF
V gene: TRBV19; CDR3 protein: ASSIGETGPIYNEQF
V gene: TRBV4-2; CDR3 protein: ASSQGTSGSLDNEQF
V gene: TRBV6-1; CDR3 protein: ASSEGGGRANEKLF
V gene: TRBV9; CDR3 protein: ASSAKTGGANVLT
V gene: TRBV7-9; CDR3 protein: ASSQLGLTVEQF
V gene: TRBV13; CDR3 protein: ASSSRLAQGYEQY
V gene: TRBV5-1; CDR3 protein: ASSLAPGTGTDTQY
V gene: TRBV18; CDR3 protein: ASSPTSTDTQY
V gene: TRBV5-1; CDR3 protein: ASRPGTSGSTIVF
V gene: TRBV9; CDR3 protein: ASSVEGRYSNQPQH
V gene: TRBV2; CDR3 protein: ARETGGSYNEQF
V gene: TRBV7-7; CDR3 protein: ASSFGTSGYTQY
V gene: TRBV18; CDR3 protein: ASSPQAGADTQY
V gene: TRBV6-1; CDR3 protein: ASSEILRGDYEQY
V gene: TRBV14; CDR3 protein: ASSQDRGLRAF
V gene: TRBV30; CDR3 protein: AWSPAGSMNTEAF
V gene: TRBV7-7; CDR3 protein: ASSPNTAGGHNEQF
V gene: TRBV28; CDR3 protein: ASSLPSSRADTQY
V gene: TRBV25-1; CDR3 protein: ASGTRQGSTEAF
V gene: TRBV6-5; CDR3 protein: ASRSGTGGNEQF
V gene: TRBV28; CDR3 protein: ASRDRGNQPQH
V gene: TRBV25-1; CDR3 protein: ASRTGPGELF
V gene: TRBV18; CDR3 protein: ASRGQAADQPQH
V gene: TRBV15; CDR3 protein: ATSRDPLGGRTQY
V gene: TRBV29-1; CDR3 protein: SILSGRWNNEQF
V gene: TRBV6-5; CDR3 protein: ASRDRVYEQY
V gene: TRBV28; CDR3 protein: ASSLRERHYEQY
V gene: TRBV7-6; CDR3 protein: ASSLNTDYEQY
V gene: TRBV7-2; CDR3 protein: ASSSSRYLEQY
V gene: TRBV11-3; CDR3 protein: ASSEGLAGQKTQY
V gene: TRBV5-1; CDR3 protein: ASRFAGGYGDTQY
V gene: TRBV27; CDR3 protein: ASSFWTSGTDTQY